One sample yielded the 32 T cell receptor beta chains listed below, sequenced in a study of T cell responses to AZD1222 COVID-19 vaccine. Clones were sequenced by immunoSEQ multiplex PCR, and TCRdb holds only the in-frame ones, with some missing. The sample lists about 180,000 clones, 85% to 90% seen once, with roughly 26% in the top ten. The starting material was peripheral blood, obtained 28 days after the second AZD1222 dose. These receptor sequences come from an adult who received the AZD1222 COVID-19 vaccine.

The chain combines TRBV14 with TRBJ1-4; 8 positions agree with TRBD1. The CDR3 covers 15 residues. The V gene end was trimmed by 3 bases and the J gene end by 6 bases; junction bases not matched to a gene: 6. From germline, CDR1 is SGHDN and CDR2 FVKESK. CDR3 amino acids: CASSQRTGLHEKLFF. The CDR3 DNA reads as TGTGCCAGCAGCCAGAGGACAGGGCTCCATGAAAAACTGTTTTTT. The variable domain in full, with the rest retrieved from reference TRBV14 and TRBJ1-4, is EAGVTQFPSHSVIEKGQTVTLRCDPISGHDNLYWYRRVMGKEIKFLLHFVKESKQDESGMPNNRFLAERTGGTYSTLKVQPAELEDSGVYFCASSQRTGLHEKLFFGSGTQLSVL.

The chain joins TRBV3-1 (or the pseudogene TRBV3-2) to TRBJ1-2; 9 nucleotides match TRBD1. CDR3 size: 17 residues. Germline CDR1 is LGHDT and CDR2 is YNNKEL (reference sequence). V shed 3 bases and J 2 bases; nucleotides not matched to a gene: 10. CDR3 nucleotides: TGTGCCAGCAGCCATTTCCTCCCGGGACAGGGAAACTATGGCTACACCTTC. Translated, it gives CASSHFLPGQGNYGYTF.

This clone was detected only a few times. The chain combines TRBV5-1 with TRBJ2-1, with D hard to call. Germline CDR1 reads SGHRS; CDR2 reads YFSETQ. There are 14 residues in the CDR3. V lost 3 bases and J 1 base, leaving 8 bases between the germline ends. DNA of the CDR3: TGCGCCAGCAGCTCCCCAGAATCCTACAATGAGCAGTTCTTC. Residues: CASSSPESYNEQFF.

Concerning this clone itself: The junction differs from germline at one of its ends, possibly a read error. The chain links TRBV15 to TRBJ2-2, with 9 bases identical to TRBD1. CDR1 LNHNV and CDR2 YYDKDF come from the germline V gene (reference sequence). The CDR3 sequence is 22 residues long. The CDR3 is CATSRDTPGQGRVGPNTRELFF. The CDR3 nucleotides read TGTGCCACCAGCAGAGATACTCCGGGACAGGGTCGTGTTGGACCTAACACCAGGGAGCTGTTTTTT.

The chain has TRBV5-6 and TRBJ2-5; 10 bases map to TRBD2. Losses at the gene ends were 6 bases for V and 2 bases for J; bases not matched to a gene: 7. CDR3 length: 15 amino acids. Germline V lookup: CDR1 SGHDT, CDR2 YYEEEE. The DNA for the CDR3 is TGTGCCAGCAACAAGCGGGGGGGTCCTCAAGAGACCCAGTACTTC. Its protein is CASNKRGGPQETQYF.

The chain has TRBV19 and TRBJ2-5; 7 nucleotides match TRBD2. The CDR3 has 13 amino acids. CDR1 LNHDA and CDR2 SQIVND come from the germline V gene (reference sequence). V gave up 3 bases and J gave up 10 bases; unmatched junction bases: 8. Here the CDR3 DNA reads TGTGCCAGTAGTATTAATTGGGGGGGAGTCCAGTACTTC. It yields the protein CASSINWGGVQYF.

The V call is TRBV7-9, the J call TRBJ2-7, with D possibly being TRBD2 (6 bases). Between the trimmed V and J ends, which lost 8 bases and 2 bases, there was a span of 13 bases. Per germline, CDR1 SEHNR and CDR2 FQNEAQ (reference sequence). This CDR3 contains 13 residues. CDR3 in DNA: TGTGCCAGCTGGGGGGAAGTCCCCTACGAGCAGTACTTC. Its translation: CASWGEVPYEQYF.

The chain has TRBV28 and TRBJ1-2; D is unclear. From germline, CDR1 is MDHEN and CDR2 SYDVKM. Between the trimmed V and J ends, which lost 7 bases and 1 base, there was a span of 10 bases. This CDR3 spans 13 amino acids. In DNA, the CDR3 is TGTGCCAGCACCCAACAAGTTAACTATGGCTACACCTTC. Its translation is CASTQQVNYGYTF.

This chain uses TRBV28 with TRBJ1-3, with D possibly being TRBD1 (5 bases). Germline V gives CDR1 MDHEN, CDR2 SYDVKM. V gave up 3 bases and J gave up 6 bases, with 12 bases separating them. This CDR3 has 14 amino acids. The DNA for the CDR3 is TGTGCCAGCAGTTTTTTGGGGCAGGTAAACACCATATATTTT. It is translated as CASSFLGQVNTIYF.

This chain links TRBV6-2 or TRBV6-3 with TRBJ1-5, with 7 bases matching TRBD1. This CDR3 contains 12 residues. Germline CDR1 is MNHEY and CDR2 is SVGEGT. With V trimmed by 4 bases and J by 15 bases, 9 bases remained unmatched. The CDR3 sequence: CASSLNNRGLHF. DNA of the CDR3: TGTGCCAGCAGTTTAAACAACAGGGGCCTGCATTTT.

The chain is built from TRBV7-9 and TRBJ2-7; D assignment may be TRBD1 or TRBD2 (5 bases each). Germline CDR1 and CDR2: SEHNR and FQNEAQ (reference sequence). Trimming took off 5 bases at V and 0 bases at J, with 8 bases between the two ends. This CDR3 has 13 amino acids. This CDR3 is CASSEGFSYEQYF. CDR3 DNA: TGTGCCAGCAGCGAGGGGTTCTCCTACGAGCAGTACTTC.

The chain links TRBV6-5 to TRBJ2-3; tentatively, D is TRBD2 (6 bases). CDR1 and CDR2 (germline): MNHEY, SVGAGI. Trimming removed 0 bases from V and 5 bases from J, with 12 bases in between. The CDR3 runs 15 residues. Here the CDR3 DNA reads TGTGCCAGCAGTTACTCGGAGGGGAGCTTAGATACGCAGTATTTT. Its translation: CASSYSEGSLDTQYF.

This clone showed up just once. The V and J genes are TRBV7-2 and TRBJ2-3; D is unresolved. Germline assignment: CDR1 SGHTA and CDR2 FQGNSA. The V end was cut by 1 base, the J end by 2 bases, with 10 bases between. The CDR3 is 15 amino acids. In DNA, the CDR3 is TGTGCCAGCAGCTTAGTTCCCTTAACCACAGATACGCAGTATTTT. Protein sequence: CASSLVPLTTDTQYF.

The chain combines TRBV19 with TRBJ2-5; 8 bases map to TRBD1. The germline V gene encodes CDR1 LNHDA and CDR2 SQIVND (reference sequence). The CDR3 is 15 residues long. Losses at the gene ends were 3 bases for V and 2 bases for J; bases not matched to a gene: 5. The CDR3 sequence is CASSMARGLQETQYF. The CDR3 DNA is TGTGCCAGTAGTATGGCCAGGGGGCTTCAAGAGACCCAGTACTTC.

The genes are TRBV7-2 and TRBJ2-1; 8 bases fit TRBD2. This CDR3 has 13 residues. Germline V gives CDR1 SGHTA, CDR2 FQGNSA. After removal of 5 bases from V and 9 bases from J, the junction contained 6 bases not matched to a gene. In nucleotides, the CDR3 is TGTGCCAGCAGCCCGCCGGGACTAGGTGAGCAGTTCTTC. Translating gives CASSPPGLGEQFF. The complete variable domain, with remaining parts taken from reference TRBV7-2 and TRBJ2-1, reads GAGVSQSPSNKVTEKGKDVELRCDPISGHTALYWYRQSLGQGLEFLIYFQGNSAPDKSGLPSDRFSAERTGGSVSTLTIQRTQQEDSAVYLCASSPPGLGEQFFGPGTRLTVL.

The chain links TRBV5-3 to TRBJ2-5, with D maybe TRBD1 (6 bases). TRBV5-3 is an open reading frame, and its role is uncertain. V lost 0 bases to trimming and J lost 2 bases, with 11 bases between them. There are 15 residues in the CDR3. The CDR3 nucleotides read TGTGCCAGAAGCTTGGACCGACAGGAGCAAGAGACCCAGTACTTC. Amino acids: CARSLDRQEQETQYF.

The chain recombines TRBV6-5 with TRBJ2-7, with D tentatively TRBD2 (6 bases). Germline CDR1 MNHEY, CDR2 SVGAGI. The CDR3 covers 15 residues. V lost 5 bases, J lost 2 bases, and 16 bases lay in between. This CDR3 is CASSTLLANPYEQYF. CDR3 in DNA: TGTGCCAGCAGTACCCTTCTAGCGAACCCCTACGAGCAGTACTTC.

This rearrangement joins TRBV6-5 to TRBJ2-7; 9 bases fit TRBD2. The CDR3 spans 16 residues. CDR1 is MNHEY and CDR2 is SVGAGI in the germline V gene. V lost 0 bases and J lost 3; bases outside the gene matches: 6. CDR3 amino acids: CASSYSTSGPFYEQYF. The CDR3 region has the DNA TGTGCCAGCAGTTACTCCACTAGCGGGCCGTTCTACGAGCAGTACTTC.

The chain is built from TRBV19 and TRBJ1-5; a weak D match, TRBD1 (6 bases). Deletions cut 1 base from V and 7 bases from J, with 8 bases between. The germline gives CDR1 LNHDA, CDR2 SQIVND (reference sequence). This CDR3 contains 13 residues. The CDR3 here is CASSIAGQQPQHF. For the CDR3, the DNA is TGTGCCAGTAGTATAGCCGGACAGCAGCCCCAGCATTTT.

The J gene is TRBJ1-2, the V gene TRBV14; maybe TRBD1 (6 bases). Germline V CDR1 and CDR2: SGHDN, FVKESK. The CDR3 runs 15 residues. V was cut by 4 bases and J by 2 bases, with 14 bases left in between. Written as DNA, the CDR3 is TGTGCCAGCAGCCCTGACAGGCTCAAGAACTATGGCTACACCTTC. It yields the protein CASSPDRLKNYGYTF.

The CDR3 coding sequence is TGTGCCACCGGCCTGGGGAGCGGGCCCACAGATACGCAGTATTTT. Translating gives CATGLGSGPTDTQYF. The rearrangement links TRBV7-2 to TRBJ2-3, with a tentative D call TRBD2 (6 bases). Trimming left V 10 bases short and J 2 bases short, with 19 bases between. This CDR3 comprises 15 residues. Germline CDR1 is SGHTA and CDR2 is FQGNSA.

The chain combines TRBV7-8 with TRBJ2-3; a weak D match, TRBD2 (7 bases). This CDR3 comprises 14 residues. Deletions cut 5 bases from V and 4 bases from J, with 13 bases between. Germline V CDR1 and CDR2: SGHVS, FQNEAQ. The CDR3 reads CASSRGGAPDTQYF. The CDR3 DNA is TGTGCCAGCAGCCGAGGGGGGGCCCCAGATACGCAGTATTTT.

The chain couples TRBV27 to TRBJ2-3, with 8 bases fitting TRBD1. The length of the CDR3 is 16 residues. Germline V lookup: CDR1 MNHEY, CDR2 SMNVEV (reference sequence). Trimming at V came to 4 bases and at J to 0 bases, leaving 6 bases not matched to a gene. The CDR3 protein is CASSSTQGVSTDTQYF. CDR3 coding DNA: TGTGCCAGCAGTTCCACACAGGGGGTTAGCACAGATACGCAGTATTTT.

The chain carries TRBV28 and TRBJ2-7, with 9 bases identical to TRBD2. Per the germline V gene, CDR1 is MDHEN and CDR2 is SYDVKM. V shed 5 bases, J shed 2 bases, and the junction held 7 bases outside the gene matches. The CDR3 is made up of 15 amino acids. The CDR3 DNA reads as TGTGCCAGCAGTGAGGCTAGCGGGATAACCTACGAGCAGTACTTC. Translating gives CASSEASGITYEQYF.

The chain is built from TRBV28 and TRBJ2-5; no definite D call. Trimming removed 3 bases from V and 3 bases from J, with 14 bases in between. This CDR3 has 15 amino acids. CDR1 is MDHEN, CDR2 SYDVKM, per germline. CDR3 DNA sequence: TGTGCCAGCAGTTTTCCGGGCCGCCAAGAAGAGACCCAGTACTTC. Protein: CASSFPGRQEETQYF.

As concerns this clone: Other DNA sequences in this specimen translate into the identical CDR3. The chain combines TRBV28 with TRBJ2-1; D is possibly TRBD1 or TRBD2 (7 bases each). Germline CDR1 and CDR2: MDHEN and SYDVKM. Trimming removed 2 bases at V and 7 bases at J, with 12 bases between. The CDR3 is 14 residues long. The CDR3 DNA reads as TGTGCCAGCAGTTTAAGTCAGGGGGGGAATGAGCAGTTCTTC. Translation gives CASSLSQGGNEQFF.

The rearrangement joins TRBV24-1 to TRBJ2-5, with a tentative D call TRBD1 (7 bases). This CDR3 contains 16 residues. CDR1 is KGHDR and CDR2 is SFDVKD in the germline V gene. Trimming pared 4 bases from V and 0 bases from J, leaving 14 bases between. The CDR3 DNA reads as TGTGCCACCAGTGACCCGGCGGGACAGTACCAAGAGACCCAGTACTTC. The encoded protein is CATSDPAGQYQETQYF.

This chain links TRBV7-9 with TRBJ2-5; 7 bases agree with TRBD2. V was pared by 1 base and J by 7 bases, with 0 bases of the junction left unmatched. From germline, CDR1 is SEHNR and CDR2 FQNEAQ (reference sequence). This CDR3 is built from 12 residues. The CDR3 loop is CASSLVAGTQYF. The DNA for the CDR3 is TGTGCCAGCAGCTTAGTAGCGGGGACCCAGTACTTC.

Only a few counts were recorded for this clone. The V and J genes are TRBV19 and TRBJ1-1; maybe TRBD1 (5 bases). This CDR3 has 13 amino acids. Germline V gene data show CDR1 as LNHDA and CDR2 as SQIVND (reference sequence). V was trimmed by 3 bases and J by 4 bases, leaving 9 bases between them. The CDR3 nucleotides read TGTGCCAGTAGTATCCCCAGGGTCACTGAAGCTTTCTTT. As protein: CASSIPRVTEAFF.

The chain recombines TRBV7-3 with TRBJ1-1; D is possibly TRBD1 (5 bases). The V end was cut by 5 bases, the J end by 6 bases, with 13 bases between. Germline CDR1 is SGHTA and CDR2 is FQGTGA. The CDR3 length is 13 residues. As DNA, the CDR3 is TGTGCCAGCAGCCAACAGGAGGGTTCTGAAGCTTTCTTT. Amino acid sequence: CASSQQEGSEAFF.

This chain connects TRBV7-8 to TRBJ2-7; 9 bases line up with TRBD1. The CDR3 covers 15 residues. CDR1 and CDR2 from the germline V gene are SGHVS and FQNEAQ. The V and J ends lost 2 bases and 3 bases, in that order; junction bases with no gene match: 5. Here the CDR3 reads CASSLKGTGNYEQYF. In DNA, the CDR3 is TGTGCCAGCAGCTTAAAAGGGACAGGGAACTACGAGCAGTACTTC. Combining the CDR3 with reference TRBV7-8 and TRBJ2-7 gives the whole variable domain GAGVSQSPRYKVAKRGQDVALRCDPISGHVSLFWYQQALGQGPEFLTYFQNEAQLDKSGLPSDRFFAERPEGSVSTLKIQRTQQEDSAVYLCASSLKGTGNYEQYFGPGTRLTVT.

The CDR3 bases are TGTGCCAGCAGTGACAGGGGGGCGGGGGCCAACGTCCTGACTTTC. Translating it yields CASSDRGAGANVLTF. V usage is TRBV6-2 or TRBV6-3 and J usage is TRBJ2-6, with TRBD1 matching over 9 bases. This CDR3 has 15 amino acids. Germline V gene sequence: CDR1 MNHEY, CDR2 SVGEGT. V shed 5 bases, J shed 4 bases, and the junction held 3 bases outside the gene matches.